These 10 T cell receptor beta chains were all obtained from the same sample, sequenced in a study of T cells in Graves' hyperthyroidism and ophthalmopathy (dated by TCRdb to the late 2010s). The library was produced with multiplex PCR. Sequencing used an Illumina HiSeq 2000. TCR beta CDR3 regions were amplified from RNA transcripts. A first-round RT-PCR of the TCR CDR3 used the HTBI primer set with the Qiagen OneStep RT-PCR kit. The public sequencing data were trimmed at Q25 with fastp and processed into clonotypes with MiXCR by TCRdb, which kept only in-frame beta chains. Every distinct CDR3 protein forms one entry, paired with its most common genes and DNA. The sample table shows about 300,000 distinct CDR3 sequences, and roughly an eighth are seen once. Jointly, the top ten make up approximately 7.9% of the sample. Sequences were obtained from blood. Every receptor here comes from a woman between 35 and 50 years old with Graves' hyperthyroidism.

This chain joins TRBV13 and TRBJ2-5; no reliable D call. V gave up 1 base and J gave up 2 bases, with 5 bases separating them. CDR1 is PRHDT, CDR2 FYEKMQ, per germline (reference sequence). This CDR3 is built from 13 residues. The CDR3 here is CASSLVGQETQYF. The CDR3 DNA reads TGTGCCAGCAGCTTAGTTGGGCAAGAGACCCAGTACTTC.

This clonotype was recorded at least ten times. This chain connects TRBV12-3 or TRBV12-4 to TRBJ2-1; 9 nucleotides agree with TRBD2. The trim removed 7 bases at V and 9 bases at J, leaving 16 bases unmatched. The CDR3 spans 16 residues. The CDR3 spells CASTLGVSGSMGEQFF. CDR3 DNA: TGTGCCAGCACGCTGGGGGTTAGCGGGAGTATGGGTGAGCAGTTCTTC.

This clonotype has a handful of counts. The rearrangement joins TRBV20-1 to TRBJ2-1, with D possibly being TRBD2 (7 bases). CDR1 is DFQATT and CDR2 is SNEGSKA in the germline V gene (reference sequence). Trimming took 0 bases from V and 14 from J, leaving 23 bases between them. The CDR3 is 15 amino acids. CDR3 region: CSARDGGGDGGVEFF. CDR3 coding DNA: TGCAGTGCTAGAGATGGAGGGGGGGACGGGGGTGTGGAGTTCTTC.

There are a few counts of this clonotype. V and J are TRBV4-2 and TRBJ1-3, with D unresolved. V was cut by 0 bases and J by 3 bases, with 15 bases left in between. This CDR3 has 17 amino acids. CDR1 LGHNA and CDR2 YNFKEQ come from the germline V gene. The CDR3 DNA sequence: TGTGCCAGCAGCCAAGATAGTACTGCCTCCAATGGAAACACCATATATTTT. Translated, it gives CASSQDSTASNGNTIYF.

This clonotype was picked up many times. The chain has TRBV7-9 and TRBJ2-5; the match to TRBD1 covers 10 bases. The CDR3 runs to 17 residues. Germline CDR1 is SEHNR and CDR2 is FQNEAQ (reference sequence). V was clipped by 5 bases and J by 4 bases; unmatched bases: 13. The CDR3 loop reads CASSPFYRQGAGETQYF. The CDR3 region has the DNA TGTGCCAGCAGCCCATTCTATCGACAGGGGGCAGGAGAGACCCAGTACTTC.

A word on this clonotype: A read error is possible here, since a much larger clone lies one base away. The rearrangement links TRBV6-1 to TRBJ2-3; weak D call: TRBD1 (6 bases). The J call is in doubt because the DNA end fits TRBJ1-5 better. Germline assignment: CDR1 MNHNS and CDR2 SASEGT. The CDR3 is 14 amino acids. In DNA form, the CDR3 reads TGTGCCAGCATACAGGTCGGGGGCACAGATACGCAGCATTTT. This sequence encodes CASIQVGGTDTQHF.

This clonotype appeared many times. V usage is TRBV28 and J usage is TRBJ1-2; D might be TRBD1 (5 bases). CDR3 length equals 19 residues. Germline V gene data show CDR1 as MDHEN and CDR2 as SYDVKM. V was clipped by 6 bases and J by 0 bases, with 26 bases between them. In DNA, the CDR3 is TGTGCCAGCAGCCCCTGGGAAAGGATAGGGGAGGGCCCTAACTATGGCTACACCTTC. Translation: CASSPWERIGEGPNYGYTF.

This clonotype has more than one count but fewer than ten. The chain combines TRBV14 with TRBJ2-1; D is unclear. Germline-derived CDR1 and CDR2 are SGHDN and FVKESK. V shed 1 base and J shed 4 bases, with 17 bases lying between them. The CDR3 loop spans 17 amino acids. DNA of the CDR3: TGTGCCAGCAGCCAAGCCCTCGCAACCCTGGGGTACAATGAGCAGTTCTTC. It codes for CASSQALATLGYNEQFF. Full variable domain (missing parts from reference TRBV14 and TRBJ2-1): EAGVTQFPSHSVIEKGQTVTLRCDPISGHDNLYWYRRVMGKEIKFLLHFVKESKQDESGMPNNRFLAERTGGTYSTLKVQPAELEDSGVYFCASSQALATLGYNEQFFGPGTRLTVL.

There are many counts of this clonotype. DNA of the CDR3: TGTGCCAGCAGTTCCCCACTAGCGGACAATGAGCAGTTCTTC. The encoded protein is CASSSPLADNEQFF. The rearrangement joins TRBV27 to TRBJ2-1; 8 bases are a match to TRBD2. Per germline, CDR1 MNHEY and CDR2 SMNVEV (reference sequence). CDR3 length: 14 amino acids. The V and J ends lost 4 bases and 5 bases, in that order; junction bases with no gene match: 4.

This clonotype was recorded many times. The chain is built from TRBV28 and TRBJ1-5, with 8 bases lining up with TRBD1. This CDR3 contains 15 residues. The V gene end was trimmed by 5 bases and the J gene end by 5 bases; junction bases not matched to a gene: 8. Germline V gene data show CDR1 as MDHEN and CDR2 as SYDVKM. The CDR3 region has the DNA TGTGCCAGCAGTGGGACAGGTGGGATCGATCAGCCCCAGCATTTT. Amino acid sequence: CASSGTGGIDQPQHF.